This T cell receptor beta chain originates from a study of STAT3 mutations in large granular lymphocyte leukemia. Trimming took off 0 bases at V and 4 bases at J, with 10 bases between the two ends. Germline loops: CDR1 SGHRS, CDR2 YFSETQ. This CDR3 spans 14 amino acids. Some clones are missing from TCRdb's copy, which holds only in-frame ones; the method was immunoSEQ multiplex PCR. The profile shows 35,000 or so clones, roughly 88% of them singletons. As to this clone: Its antigen remains unidentified.

Study conclusions and caveats: In several patients, dominant TCR clone burden exceeded STAT3 mutant burden, suggesting STAT3 mutation arose secondarily. In T-cell large granular lymphocyte leukemia, about half of patients showed multiple immunodominant subclonotypes.

The chain has TRBV5-1 and TRBJ1-1; unclear D gene. The sequence derives from a human donor with T large granular lymphocyte leukemia. Some clones in this sample may be carry-over from other donors' samples. The specimen was PBMCs. CDR3 sequence (DNA): TGCGCCAGCAGCTTGGTTCGGGCGGCCACTGAAGCTTTCTTT. Protein: CASSLVRAATEAFF.